A few counts support the clone carrying this T cell receptor (beta chain). The repertoire was sequenced with immunoSEQ multiplex PCR; TCRdb's copy has only in-frame clones and lacks some. The data show roughly 64,000 clones, with 80% to 90% seen just once and about 3.8% held by the top ten. This record belongs to a study of Tregs in tolerant kidney transplant recipients. Related graft donors supplied nonmyeloablative bone marrow transplants, and mixed chimerism was transient. CDR3 length equals 16 residues. The V gene lost 1 base and the J gene lost 2 bases, with 11 bases spanning the gap. The germline CDR1 and CDR2 sequences are MGHRA and YSYEKL.

The sample consisted of CD4+ T cells from blood (PBMCs), taken 6 months after the transplant. The V gene is TRBV4-1, the J gene TRBJ1-4; no clear D gene. The TCR sequence derives from a human patient who received a combined kidney and bone marrow transplant. Certain T cells may be donor cells from the graft. For the CDR3, the DNA is TGCGCCAGCAGCCAAGTTCATGCGGGTACTAATGAAAAACTGTTTTTT. The encoded protein is CASSQVHAGTNEKLFF.